One sample yielded the 10 T cell receptor beta chains listed below, sequenced in a study of T cell repertoires in cytomegalovirus infection. TCRdb independently ran MiXCR on the reads; one entry per CDR3 protein. The sample holds around 99,000 distinct CDR3 sequences; under 30% are singletons and the top ten take roughly three quarters. These receptors lack a known antigen. Sequences were derived from CD8+ T cells from cultured PBMCs, sampled from culture after CMV antigen stimulation. The receptors were sampled from a human donor in good health (CMV status not recorded). Some clones in this sample may be carry-over from other donors' samples.

This clonotype was recorded many times. The genes are TRBV6-1 and TRBJ2-1, with TRBD1 matching over 8 bases. The germline gives CDR1 MNHNS, CDR2 SASEGT. CDR3 length: 17 residues. V was clipped by 5 bases and J by 0 bases; unmatched bases: 9. The chain's CDR3 is CASSFPTGESSYNEQFF. CDR3 DNA sequence: TGTGCCAGCAGTTTTCCGACAGGGGAGAGCTCCTACAATGAGCAGTTCTTC.

CDR3 region: CASSILTSVGNQPQHF. The CDR3 coding sequence is TGTGCCAGTAGTATTCTGACTTCGGTGGGGAATCAGCCCCAGCATTTT. J is TRBJ1-5 and V is TRBV19; D is uncertain. Germline V gene data show CDR1 as LNHDA and CDR2 as SQIVND (reference sequence). V lost 3 bases, J lost 4 bases, and 16 bases lay in between. This CDR3 contains 16 residues.

This clonotype was found many times. The gene calls are TRBV4-1 and TRBJ1-1, with 7 bases fitting TRBD1. Germline lookup yields CDR1 MGHRA and CDR2 YSYEKL. Unmatched junction bases numbered 3, after V lost 0 bases and J lost 5 bases. CDR3 length equals 14 residues. The CDR3 protein is CASSQDRGGTEAFF. The CDR3 nucleotides are TGCGCCAGCAGCCAAGACAGGGGGGGGACTGAAGCTTTCTTT.

This clonotype appeared a few times. V usage is TRBV6-1 and J usage is TRBJ1-5, with TRBD1 matching 9 bases. The V segment lost 6 bases and the J segment 6 bases; nucleotides outside the gene matches: 9. The length of the CDR3 is 15 residues. Germline lookup yields CDR1 MNHNS and CDR2 SASEGT. CDR3 sequence reads: CASSAYRGPGQPQHF. CDR3 nucleotides: TGTGCCAGCAGCGCCTACAGGGGGCCTGGTCAGCCCCAGCATTTT.

This clonotype was seen only a few times. The chain combines TRBV3-1 with TRBJ1-2; D uncertain. The germline CDR1 and CDR2 sequences are LGHDT and YNNKEL (reference sequence). The CDR3 has 15 amino acids. Trimming removed 3 bases from V and 3 bases from J, with 14 bases in between. The CDR3, as DNA: TGTGCCAGCAGCCACCCCGCTGGGTCGCACTATGGCTACACCTTC. Encoded protein: CASSHPAGSHYGYTF.

The chain has TRBV15 and TRBJ1-6; 9 bases are shared with TRBD1. CDR1 LNHNV and CDR2 YYDKDF come from the germline V gene (reference sequence). The CDR3 consists of 15 residues. Trimming removed 0 bases from V and 8 bases from J; junction bases left unmatched: 2. Here the CDR3 reads CATSRDRDRDSPLHF. The CDR3 nucleotides read TGTGCCACCAGCAGAGATAGGGACAGGGATTCACCCCTCCACTTT.

V is TRBV4-1 and J is TRBJ1-1; D gene ambiguous. The ends were cut back, 1 base at V and 8 bases at J, with 14 bases in the middle. Germline V lookup: CDR1 MGHRA, CDR2 YSYEKL. The CDR3 covers 14 residues. The CDR3 protein is CASSQGQDRTEAFF. The CDR3 DNA is TGCGCCAGCAGCCAAGGGCAGGATAGAACAGAAGCTTTCTTT.

The table lists this clonotype with a few counts. The J gene is TRBJ1-3, the V gene TRBV5-6; perhaps TRBD1 as D (6 bases). V dropped 4 bases and J dropped 6 bases, with 20 bases sitting between them. The CDR3 runs to 16 residues. In germline, CDR1 is SGHDT, CDR2 YYEEEE. The CDR3 region has the DNA TGTGCCAGCAGCGCTTGGGGTTCGCAGGGACAAAACACCATATATTTT. This sequence encodes CASSAWGSQGQNTIYF. The complete variable domain, with remaining parts taken from reference TRBV5-6 and TRBJ1-3, reads DAGVTQSPTHLIKTRGQQVTLRCSPKSGHDTVSWYQQALGQGPQFIFQYYEEEERQRGNFPDRFSGHQFPNYSSELNVNALLLGDSALYLCASSAWGSQGQNTIYFGEGSWLTVV.

This chain uses TRBV12-3 or TRBV12-4 with TRBJ1-1; TRBD1 is a possible D gene (5 bases). The CDR3 is 14 residues long. V was shortened by 3 bases and J by 4 bases, with 12 bases between the two germline ends. CDR3 nucleotide sequence: TGTGCCAGCAGTTTGCGGGCGGGGGGCACTGAAGCTTTCTTT. It codes for CASSLRAGGTEAFF.

The J gene is TRBJ2-7, the V gene TRBV7-6, with 15 bases identical to TRBD2. CDR3 length: 15 amino acids. Germline-derived CDR1 and CDR2 are SGHVS and FNYEAQ. V trimming: 4 bases; J trimming: 3 bases; junction bases outside the gene matches: 1. CDR3 residues: CASSSGLAGGYEQYF. In DNA, the CDR3 is TGTGCCAGCAGCTCGGGACTAGCGGGGGGCTACGAGCAGTACTTC.